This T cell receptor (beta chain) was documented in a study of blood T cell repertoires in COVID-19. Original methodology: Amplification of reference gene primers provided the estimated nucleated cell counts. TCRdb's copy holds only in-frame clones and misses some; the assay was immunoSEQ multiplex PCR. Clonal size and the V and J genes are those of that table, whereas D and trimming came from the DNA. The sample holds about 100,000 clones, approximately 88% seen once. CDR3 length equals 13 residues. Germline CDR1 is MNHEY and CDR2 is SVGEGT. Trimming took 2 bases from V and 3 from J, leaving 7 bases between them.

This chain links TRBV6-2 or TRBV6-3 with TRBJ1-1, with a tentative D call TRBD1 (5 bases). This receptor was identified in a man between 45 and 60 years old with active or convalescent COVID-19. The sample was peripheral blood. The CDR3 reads CASSYRGYTEAFF. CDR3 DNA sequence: TGTGCCAGCAGTTACAGGGGCTACACTGAAGCTTTCTTT.